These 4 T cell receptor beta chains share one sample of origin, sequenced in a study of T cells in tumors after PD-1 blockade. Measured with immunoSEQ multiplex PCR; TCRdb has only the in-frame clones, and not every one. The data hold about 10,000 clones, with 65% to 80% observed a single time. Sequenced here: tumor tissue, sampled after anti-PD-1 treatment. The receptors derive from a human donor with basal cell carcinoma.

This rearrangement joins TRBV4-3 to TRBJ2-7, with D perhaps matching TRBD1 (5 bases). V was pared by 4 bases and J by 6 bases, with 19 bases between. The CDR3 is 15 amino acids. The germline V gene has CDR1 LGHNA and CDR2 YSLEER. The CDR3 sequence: CASSRSYPGHREQYF. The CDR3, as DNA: TGCGCCAGCAGCCGATCATACCCAGGACACCGCGAGCAGTACTTC.

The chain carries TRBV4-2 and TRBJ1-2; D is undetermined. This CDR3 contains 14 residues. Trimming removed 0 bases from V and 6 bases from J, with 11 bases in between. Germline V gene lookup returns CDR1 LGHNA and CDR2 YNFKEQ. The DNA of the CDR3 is TGTGCCAGCAGCCAAGATAGAGGCCGGGATGGCTACACCTTC. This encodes CASSQDRGRDGYTF.

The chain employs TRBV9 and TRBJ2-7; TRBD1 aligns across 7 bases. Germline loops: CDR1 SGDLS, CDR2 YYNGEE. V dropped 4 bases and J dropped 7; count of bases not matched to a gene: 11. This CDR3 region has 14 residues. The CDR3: CASSPRTGQLEQYF. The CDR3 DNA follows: TGTGCCAGCAGCCCCCGGACAGGCCAGCTGGAGCAGTACTTC.

The CDR3 reads CASRAGDSPLHF. DNA for the CDR3: TGTGCCAGCAGGGCAGGAGATTCACCCCTCCACTTT. The chain has TRBV6-5 and TRBJ1-6; D call uncertain. Germline values: CDR1 MNHEY, CDR2 SVGAGI. Trimming left V 6 bases short and J 8 bases short, with 8 bases between. The CDR3 loop spans 12 amino acids.